Shown below are 26 T cell receptor beta chains from a single sample sequenced in a study of regulatory T cells in long-lasting Graves disease. Described time point: newly diagnosed GD, antithyroid drugs for less than 3 months. RNA extracted from PBMCs served as the sequencing template. Libraries of TCR beta came from iRepertoire HTBI primers plus Arm-PCR of CDR3 regions. TCRdb redid the calling of the multiplex PCR reads with MiXCR, one entry per CDR3 protein. Among fewer than 550,000 distinct CDR3 sequences listed, around 15% were seen once. In addition, the sample was reused for a study of T cells in Graves' hyperthyroidism and ophthalmopathy.

Material: peripheral blood mononuclear cells (PBMCs), obtained at new diagnosis, from a patient treated with antithyroid drugs. The source of these receptors is a woman aged 35-65 years with Graves disease.

This clonotype was recorded at least ten times. This chain joins TRBV28 and TRBJ2-5; the D gene is possibly TRBD1 (5 bases). Germline CDR1 and CDR2: MDHEN and SYDVKM. This CDR3 has 13 amino acids. V was pared by 6 bases and J by 2 bases, with 10 bases between. The CDR3 coding sequence is TGTGCCAGCAGCAGGGTTGGTCAAGAGACCCAGTACTTC. Encoded protein: CASSRVGQETQYF.

The J gene is TRBJ1-1, the V gene TRBV4-1; weak D call: TRBD1 (5 bases). Germline values: CDR1 MGHRA, CDR2 YSYEKL. V was shortened by 4 bases and J by 6 bases, with 15 bases between the two germline ends. This CDR3 spans 14 amino acids. The CDR3 nucleotides read TGCGCCAGCAGCCTCCCAGGGTGGGGACCTGAAGCTTTCTTT. Amino acids: CASSLPGWGPEAFF.

This clonotype was observed a handful of times. V usage is TRBV12-3 or TRBV12-4 and J usage is TRBJ1-2, with a weak D call TRBD1 (6 bases). Trimming removed 5 bases from V and 2 bases from J, with 15 bases in between. The CDR3 sequence is 15 residues long. CDR3 loop: CASSRLTGLNYGYTF. DNA of the CDR3: TGTGCCAGCAGTCGATTGACAGGCTTAAACTATGGCTACACCTTC.

This clonotype has a handful of counts. This chain uses TRBV7-9 with TRBJ2-1; TRBD2 matches at 10 bases. With V trimmed by 1 base and J by 13 bases, 7 bases remained unmatched. The CDR3 length is 14 residues. Germline values: CDR1 SEHNR, CDR2 FQNEAQ (reference sequence). CDR3 nucleotides: TGTGCCAGCAGCTTAGACACTAGCGGGGCGGCACAGTTCTTC. This sequence encodes CASSLDTSGAAQFF.

The sample holds a few counts of this clonotype. This sequence joins TRBV29-1 and TRBJ2-2; D gene unclear. V lost 6 bases and J 4 bases, leaving 9 bases between the germline ends. Germline V gives CDR1 SQVTM, CDR2 ANQGSEA. The CDR3 has 12 amino acids. In nucleotides, the CDR3 is TGCAGCGTCGTCCCGTCCACCGGGGAGCTGTTTTTT. This translates into CSVVPSTGELFF.

In this sample, this clonotype turned up a few times. V gene TRBV24-1 combines with J gene TRBJ2-3, with TRBD2 matching 9 bases. V was clipped by 4 bases and J by 5 bases; unmatched bases: 3. The CDR3 totals 14 residues. Germline V lookup: CDR1 KGHDR, CDR2 SFDVKD. CDR3 sequence: CATSDPTSGDTQYF. The DNA of the CDR3 is TGTGCCACCAGTGACCCGACTAGCGGAGATACGCAGTATTTT.

This clonotype was found many times. V gene TRBV15 combines with J gene TRBJ2-5; unclear D gene. Germline V CDR1 and CDR2: LNHNV, YYDKDF (reference sequence). The CDR3 runs 14 residues. Trimming stripped 1 base from V and 1 base from J, with 7 bases between. The CDR3 region has the DNA TGTGCCACCAGCAGAGGACACCTCCAAGAGACCCAGTACTTC. Translation: CATSRGHLQETQYF.

V usage is TRBV3-1 and J usage is TRBJ1-2; 10 positions agree with TRBD1. Germline-derived CDR1 and CDR2 are LGHDT and YNNKEL (reference sequence). V gave up 0 bases and J gave up 3 bases; unmatched junction bases: 10. The CDR3 is 18 residues long. Here the CDR3 DNA reads TGTGCCAGCAGCCAAGAAGCCGGGACAGGGGACCCGCACTATGGCTACACCTTC. Translation: CASSQEAGTGDPHYGYTF.

This clonotype was counted at least ten times. V and J are TRBV6-2 or TRBV6-3 and TRBJ2-5; 12 bases align to TRBD2. The V gene's germline CDR1 is MNHEY and CDR2 SVGEGT. Trimming took 0 bases from V and 6 from J; bases not matched to a gene: 8. The CDR3 covers 17 residues. The chain's CDR3 is CASSYSYGLAGWKTQYF. CDR3 bases: TGTGCCAGCAGTTACTCGTATGGACTAGCGGGGTGGAAGACCCAGTACTTC.

The chain employs TRBV5-1 and TRBJ1-3; D call uncertain. The CDR3 contains 14 residues. Germline-derived CDR1 and CDR2 are SGHRS and YFSETQ. V was clipped by 0 bases and J by 2 bases, with 6 bases between them. CDR3 residues: CASSLGPTGNTIYF. The CDR3 DNA follows: TGCGCCAGCAGCTTGGGACCCACTGGAAACACCATATATTTT.

This clonotype has a handful of counts. This chain uses TRBV6-1 with TRBJ1-1; D not certain. This CDR3 has 15 residues. Looked up from germline, CDR1 is MNHNS and CDR2 is SASEGT. The V gene lost 6 bases and the J gene lost 2 bases, with 16 bases spanning the gap. This CDR3 reads CASSRDPSSNTEAFF. The CDR3, as DNA: TGTGCCAGCAGCCGTGACCCTTCCTCCAACACTGAAGCTTTCTTT.

The rearrangement joins TRBV18 to TRBJ1-4; D is unclear. The CDR3 contains 14 residues. The ends were cut back, 0 bases at V and 8 bases at J, with 10 bases in the middle. Germline values: CDR1 KGHSH, CDR2 LQKENI. The CDR3 protein is CASSPPLGSEKLFF. CDR3 nucleotides: TGTGCCAGCTCACCACCCCTGGGTTCAGAAAAACTGTTTTTT. Variable domain in full (rest from reference TRBV18 and TRBJ1-4): NAGVMQNPRHLVRRRGQEARLRCSPMKGHSHVYWYRQLPEEGLKFMVYLQKENIIDESGMPKERFSAEFPKEGPSILRIQQVVRGDSAAYFCASSPPLGSEKLFFGSGTQLSVL.

The J gene is TRBJ2-5, the V gene TRBV7-9; tentative D call: TRBD1 (5 bases). This CDR3 has 16 residues. Trimming removed 4 bases at V and 4 bases at J, with 19 bases between. From germline, CDR1 is SEHNR and CDR2 FQNEAQ (reference sequence). The CDR3 here is CASSSPPSEGVETQYF. Written as DNA, the CDR3 is TGTGCCAGCAGCTCCCCACCCAGTGAAGGGGTAGAGACCCAGTACTTC.

This clonotype has a count of ten or more. The chain has TRBV10-3 and TRBJ1-1, with a possible D match to TRBD1 (5 bases). From germline, CDR1 is ENHRY and CDR2 SYGVKD. Trimming stripped 6 bases from V and 6 bases from J, with 17 bases between. This CDR3 spans 14 amino acids. The CDR3 DNA reads TGTGCCATCAGACCGGGGGTGGCAGGAGCTGAAGCTTTCTTT. Its protein is CAIRPGVAGAEAFF.

This clonotype appeared many times. The V call is TRBV12-3 or TRBV12-4, the J call TRBJ2-4, with TRBD2 matching 7 bases. This CDR3 comprises 16 residues. J gave up 5 bases and V 5 bases, and 12 bases lay outside the gene matches. CDR3 nucleotides: TGTGCCAGCAGTCTCCCCCTCGGGGGAGGGGAAAACATTCAGTACTTC. This translates into CASSLPLGGGENIQYF.

This clonotype was counted between two and nine times. The J gene is TRBJ2-7, the V gene TRBV3-1; D is perhaps TRBD2 (6 bases). Trimming stripped 6 bases from V and 6 bases from J, with 15 bases between. The CDR3 spans 13 residues. Germline values: CDR1 LGHDT, CDR2 YNNKEL (reference sequence). CDR3 DNA: TGTGCCAGCAGAAAGGGGATTAGCGGCGAGCAGTACTTC. It specifies CASRKGISGEQYF.

Only a few counts were recorded for this clonotype. J is TRBJ1-1 and V is TRBV3-1; 7 bases fit TRBD1. The CDR3 spans 14 residues. V trimming: 6 bases; J trimming: 5 bases; junction bases outside the gene matches: 9. CDR1 and CDR2 (germline): LGHDT, YNNKEL (reference sequence). CDR3 DNA: TGTGCCAGCAGTTCCCAGGGGGTCCTGACTGAAGCTTTCTTT. Its protein product is CASSSQGVLTEAFF.

This chain connects TRBV28 to TRBJ1-5, with a possible D match to TRBD1 (6 bases). This CDR3 contains 15 residues. Germline assignment: CDR1 MDHEN and CDR2 SYDVKM. Trimming removed 6 bases from V and 2 bases from J, with 14 bases in between. CDR3 coding DNA: TGTGCCAGCAGCCCCCCGTACAGGGGCAATCAGCCCCAGCATTTT. Protein: CASSPPYRGNQPQHF.

This clonotype was picked up many times. V is TRBV12-3 or TRBV12-4 and J is TRBJ2-1; D assignment may be TRBD1 or TRBD2 (5 bases each). V was clipped by 0 bases and J by 6 bases, with 18 bases between them. The CDR3 covers 17 residues. CDR3 in amino acids: CASSLAGESPKGNEQFF. The CDR3 nucleotides read TGTGCCAGCAGTTTAGCAGGGGAGAGCCCTAAAGGCAATGAGCAGTTCTTC.

This clonotype appeared many times. V and J are TRBV12-3 or TRBV12-4 and TRBJ1-2, with a possible D match to TRBD1 (6 bases). Between the trimmed V and J ends, which lost 6 bases and 2 bases, there was a span of 13 bases. The CDR3 length is 14 residues. Here the CDR3 reads CASSLPGANYGYTF. CDR3 nucleotides: TGTGCCAGCAGCTTGCCAGGGGCCAACTATGGCTACACCTTC.

This clonotype was recorded at least ten times. The chain recombines TRBV28 with TRBJ2-7; D is tentatively TRBD1 or TRBD2 (5 bases each). V lost 4 bases and J 7 bases, leaving 20 bases between the germline ends. CDR1 MDHEN and CDR2 SYDVKM come from the germline V gene. This CDR3 has 15 residues. The CDR3 coding sequence is TGTGCCAGCAGTTGGGACGGGGACGAGCTACGAGAGCAGTACTTC. It translates to CASSWDGDELREQYF.

This clonotype came up many times. The V and J genes are TRBV9 and TRBJ2-7; TRBD2 matches at 10 bases. CDR3 length equals 15 residues. The ends lost 3 bases at V and 2 bases at J; junction bases unmatched: 5. CDR1 and CDR2 from the germline V gene are SGDLS and YYNGEE. The CDR3 reads CASSAGLAEPYEQYF. CDR3 nucleotide sequence: TGTGCCAGCAGCGCCGGACTAGCGGAACCCTACGAGCAGTACTTC.

This clonotype was seen at least ten times. V gene TRBV20-1 combines with J gene TRBJ1-1; D is perhaps TRBD1 (5 bases). The germline V gene encodes CDR1 DFQATT and CDR2 SNEGSKA (reference sequence). The CDR3 extends over 14 amino acids. Trimming took 5 bases from V and 3 from J, leaving 16 bases between them. The CDR3 protein is CSAAPGPSDTEAFF. CDR3 DNA: TGCAGTGCTGCTCCGGGACCGTCCGACACTGAAGCTTTCTTT.

The V call is TRBV12-3 or TRBV12-4, the J call TRBJ1-5, with 7 bases aligning to TRBD1. V was pared by 5 bases and J by 4 bases, with 5 bases of the junction left unmatched. The CDR3 covers 14 residues. Written as DNA, the CDR3 is TGTGCCAGCAGTGTAGGGACAGCGAATCAGCCCCAGCATTTT. Translated, it gives CASSVGTANQPQHF.

The chain links TRBV5-5 to TRBJ2-3; 14 positions agree with TRBD2. After removal of 4 bases from V and 6 bases from J, the junction contained 13 bases not matched to a gene. The V gene's germline CDR1 is SGHKS and CDR2 YYEKEE (reference sequence). The CDR3 loop spans 18 amino acids. This chain's CDR3 is CASSGGLAGADFMDTQYF. As DNA, the CDR3 is TGTGCCAGCAGCGGGGGACTAGCGGGGGCCGACTTCATGGATACGCAGTATTTT. Based on the CDR3 plus reference TRBV5-5 and TRBJ2-3, the full variable domain is DAGVTQSPTHLIKTRGQQVTLRCSPISGHKSVSWYQQVLGQGPQFIFQYYEKEERGRGNFPDRFSARQFPNYSSELNVNALLLGDSALYLCASSGGLAGADFMDTQYFGPGTRLTVL.

This clonotype occurred a few times. This chain links TRBV18 with TRBJ2-5; no firm D call. Germline assignment: CDR1 KGHSH and CDR2 LQKENI. V lost 2 bases and J 1 base, leaving 8 bases between the germline ends. This CDR3 spans 14 amino acids. CDR3 coding DNA: TGTGCCAGCTCACCAGCAGCAGCCCAAGAGACCCAGTACTTC. Protein product: CASSPAAAQETQYF.